The TCR beta chain described here comes from a study of human T cells and chemical hapten exposure. Study-level information: Diphenylcyclopropenone doses were given weekly to the scalps of patients across the approximately 24-week study. Small pooled library volume differences mainly caused per-sample TCR yield variation.

The sample's time point: patch test 1, 2 weeks after DPC sensitization. Treatment here: therapeutic diphenylcyclopropenone sensitization with weekly scalp DPC. It was the library that attached unique molecular identifiers to individual cDNA molecules. Per the authors' pipeline: There were a median of roughly 100,000 TCRs per sample, with a range from roughly 20,000 to 700,000. Each CDR3 protein is one row after TCRdb ran MiXCR on the RACE reads. TCRdb assigned the V and J calls; the authors' analysis was not used. The sample includes more than 95,000 distinct CDR3 sequences, 12% of them seen just once. Germline V gene lookup returns CDR1 SNHLY and CDR2 FYNNEI. The CDR3 runs 12 residues. V lost 4 bases and J lost 7, with 8 bases in between.

The genes are TRBV2 and TRBJ2-1, with D uncertain. The sample in question was whole blood, obtained in connection with sensitization to the hapten diphenylcyclopropenone (DPC). The TCR sequence derives from a woman aged 50 to 60 with alopecia areata. Some clones in this sample may be carry-over from other donors' samples. The CDR3 spells CASSGRWNEQFF. CDR3 sequence (DNA): TGTGCCAGCAGTGGGAGATGGAATGAGCAGTTCTTC.